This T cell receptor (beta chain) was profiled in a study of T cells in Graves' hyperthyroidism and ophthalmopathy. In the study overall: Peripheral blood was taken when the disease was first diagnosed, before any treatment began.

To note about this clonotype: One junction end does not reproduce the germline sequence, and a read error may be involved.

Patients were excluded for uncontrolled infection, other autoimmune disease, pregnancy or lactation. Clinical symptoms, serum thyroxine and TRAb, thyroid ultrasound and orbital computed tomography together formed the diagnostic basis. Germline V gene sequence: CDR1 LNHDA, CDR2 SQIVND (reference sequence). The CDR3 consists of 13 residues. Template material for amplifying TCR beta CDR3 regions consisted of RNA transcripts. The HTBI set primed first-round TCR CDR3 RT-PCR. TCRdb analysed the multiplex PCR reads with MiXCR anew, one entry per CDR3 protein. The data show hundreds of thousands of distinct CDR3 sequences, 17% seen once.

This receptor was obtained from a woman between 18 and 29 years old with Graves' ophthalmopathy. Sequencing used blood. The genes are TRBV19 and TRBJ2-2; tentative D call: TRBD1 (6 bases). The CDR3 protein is CASKTGYTGELFF. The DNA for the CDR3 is TGTGCCAGTAAGACAGGTTACACCGGGGAGCTATTTTTT.